This T cell receptor (beta chain) was sequenced during a study of metastatic and nonmetastatic thyroid tumors. As for this clone: Antigen unknown.

Until they underwent thyroid surgery, no patient had received any treatment. CDR3 length equals 15 residues. The germline V gene encodes CDR1 SGDLS and CDR2 YYNGEE. The V gene lost 4 bases and the J gene lost 0 bases, with 11 bases spanning the gap. In the study's own analysis: In papillary thyroid cancer, a distant-metastasis classifier was built using CDR3 differences across clinicopathological groups. MiXCR reprocessed the PCR reads for TCRdb. The authors' filters were not applied to this entry. The sample has over 20,000 clones; around 30% are singletons. Notes on the study in general: Within blood and tumor, benign nodules reportedly had significantly lower TCR beta diversity than malignant thyroid tumors did.

The receptor was derived from a female donor with papillary thyroid cancer or a benign thyroid nodule (not recorded which). Some clones in this sample may be carry-over from other donors' samples. Specimen: blood. This chain uses TRBV9 with TRBJ1-5; D possibly corresponds to TRBD1 (5 bases). CDR3 sequence reads: CASSIGTDSNQPQHF. In nucleotides, the CDR3 is TGTGCCAGCAGCATCGGGACGGATAGCAATCAGCCCCAGCATTTT.